What follows describes a single TCR beta chain. Amplification used 60 Vbeta primers and 13 Jbeta primers. The protocol was immunoSEQ multiplex PCR, while the TCRdb copy is restricted to in-frame clones and leaves out a portion. The sample includes roughly 80,000 clones, 70% to 85% of them seen just once. V trimming: 5 bases; J trimming: 8 bases; junction bases outside the gene matches: 4. Per germline, CDR1 SNHLY and CDR2 FYNNEI. The CDR3 has 13 residues. The sample is drawn from a study of cytomegalovirus exposure and HLA in healthy donors. The clonotype was recovered from a woman aged 40 to 55 in good health and CMV-seronegative. The V call is TRBV2, the J call TRBJ1-2; 11 nucleotides match TRBD1. Specimen: PBMCs. As DNA, the CDR3 is TGTGCCAGCAGTCAGGACAGGGGGCACGGCTACACCTTC. Translated, it gives CASSQDRGHGYTF.